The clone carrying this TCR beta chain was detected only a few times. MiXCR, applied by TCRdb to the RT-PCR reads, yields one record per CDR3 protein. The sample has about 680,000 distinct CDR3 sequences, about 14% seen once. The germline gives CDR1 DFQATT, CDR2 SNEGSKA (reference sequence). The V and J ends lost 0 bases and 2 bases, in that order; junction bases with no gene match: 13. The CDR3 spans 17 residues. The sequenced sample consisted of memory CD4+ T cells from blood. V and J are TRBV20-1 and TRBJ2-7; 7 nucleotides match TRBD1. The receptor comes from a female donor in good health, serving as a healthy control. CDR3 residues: CSARDHWGTAIAYEQYF. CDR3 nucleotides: TGCAGTGCTAGAGATCATTGGGGGACAGCGATCGCCTACGAGCAGTACTTC.